The clone carrying this T cell receptor (beta chain) has just one count. Its antigen is not known. Other DNA sequences in this sample translate to the same CDR3. The data originate from a study of cytomegalovirus exposure and HLA in healthy donors. Points from the study as a whole: The HLA-A and HLA-B alleles of most subjects were reportedly predicted accurately from TCR beta sequences.

Trimming pared 1 base from V and 2 bases from J, leaving 6 bases between. The CDR3 has 15 residues. Germline CDR1 is MGHRA and CDR2 is YSYEKL. Primers for the PCR totalled 60 Vbeta and 13 Jbeta. Repertoires were generated with immunoSEQ multiplex PCR, while TCRdb's copy carries only in-frame clones and drops some. This sample yields fewer than 200,000 clones, of which approximately 72% are seen a single time; 1.2% to 1.5% belongs to the top ten. Sequenced input: PBMCs. This TCR derives from a young man in good health and CMV-seronegative. V and J are TRBV4-1 and TRBJ2-6, with D tentatively TRBD2 (5 bases). This CDR3 reads CASSQGTAGANVLTF. Written as DNA, the CDR3 is TGCGCCAGCAGCCAAGGGACTGCTGGGGCCAACGTCCTGACTTTC.